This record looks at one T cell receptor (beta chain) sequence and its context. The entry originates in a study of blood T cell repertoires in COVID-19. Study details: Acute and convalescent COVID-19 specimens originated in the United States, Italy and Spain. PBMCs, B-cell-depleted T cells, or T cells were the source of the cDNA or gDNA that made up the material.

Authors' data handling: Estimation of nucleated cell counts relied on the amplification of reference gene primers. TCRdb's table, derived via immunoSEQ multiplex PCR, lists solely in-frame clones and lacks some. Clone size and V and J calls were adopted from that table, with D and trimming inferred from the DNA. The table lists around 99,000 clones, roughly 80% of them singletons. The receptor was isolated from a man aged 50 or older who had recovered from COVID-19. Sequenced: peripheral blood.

DNA of the CDR3: TGTGCCAGCAGCTTGGGTCAGTATATGAACACTGAAGCTTTCTTT. The encoded protein is CASSLGQYMNTEAFF. V is TRBV5-6 and J is TRBJ1-1; D not certain. This CDR3 has 15 residues. The germline V gene encodes CDR1 SGHDT and CDR2 YYEEEE. V was cut by 0 bases and J by 0 bases, with 9 bases left in between.